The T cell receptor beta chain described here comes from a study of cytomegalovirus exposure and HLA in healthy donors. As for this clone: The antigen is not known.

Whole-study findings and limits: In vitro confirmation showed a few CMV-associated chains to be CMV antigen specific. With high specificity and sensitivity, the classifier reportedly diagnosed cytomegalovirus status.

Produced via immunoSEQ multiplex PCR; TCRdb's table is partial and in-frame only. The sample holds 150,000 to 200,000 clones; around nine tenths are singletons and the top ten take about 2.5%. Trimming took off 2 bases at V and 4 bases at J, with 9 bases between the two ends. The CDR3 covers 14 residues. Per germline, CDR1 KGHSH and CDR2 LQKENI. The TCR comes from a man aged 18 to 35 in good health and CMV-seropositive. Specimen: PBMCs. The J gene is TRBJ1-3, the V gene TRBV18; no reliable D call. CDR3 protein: CASSPENGGNTIYF. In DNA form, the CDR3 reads TGTGCCAGCTCACCAGAGAACGGGGGAAACACCATATATTTT.